These 3 T cell receptor beta chains were all obtained from the same sample, sequenced in a study of shared clonotypes between healthy human individuals. TCRdb's table, derived via immunoSEQ multiplex PCR, lists solely in-frame clones and lacks some. The sample records around 990,000 clones, about 80% being singletons. Sequencing used memory CD4+ T cells from PBMCs. The subset denotes: CD45RA-negative fraction. The receptors derive from a man between 18 and 35 years old in good health. Some clones in this sample may be carry-over from other donors' samples.

The chain recombines TRBV5-1 with TRBJ1-1, with 7 bases identical to TRBD1. This CDR3 has 16 residues. Per the germline V gene, CDR1 is SGHRS and CDR2 is YFSETQ. V lost 0 bases, J lost 3 bases, and 8 bases stayed unmatched. In nucleotides, the CDR3 is TGCGCCAGCAGCTTGGGACAGGGATTTCGGGACACTGAAGCTTTCTTT. Translated, it gives CASSLGQGFRDTEAFF.

The V and J genes are TRBV10-1 and TRBJ2-2; 8 positions match TRBD2. Germline V CDR1 and CDR2: WNHNN, SYGVQD (reference sequence). V lost 5 bases and J lost 6; bases outside the gene matches: 2. There are 13 residues in the CDR3. The CDR3 protein is CASSSGGAGELFF. The DNA for the CDR3 is TGCGCCAGCAGTTCGGGGGGGGCCGGGGAGCTGTTTTTT.

This rearrangement joins TRBV19 to TRBJ1-5; tentatively, D is TRBD1 (5 bases). This CDR3 is 17 amino acids long. Germline lookup yields CDR1 LNHDA and CDR2 SQIVND (reference sequence). V was shortened by 7 bases and J by 3 bases, with 22 bases between the two germline ends. CDR3 sequence: CASKRTGGFRNNQPQHF. In DNA, the CDR3 is TGTGCCAGTAAGAGGACGGGGGGGTTTCGGAACAATCAGCCCCAGCATTTT.